The clone carrying this T cell receptor beta chain has a count of ten or more. The target antigen is unknown. TCRdb reprocessed the 5' RACE reads with MiXCR, giving one entry per CDR3 protein. The data hold under 250,000 distinct CDR3 sequences, with roughly a third observed a single time. These data belong to a study of CD8 T cells in ankylosing spondylitis. Whole-study results and caveats: Made up of eight highly homologous variants, a TCR beta motif appeared characteristic of ankylosing spondylitis blood.

The V gene lost 0 bases and the J gene lost 5 bases, with 8 bases spanning the gap. CDR1 and CDR2 from the germline V gene are SGHRS and YFSETQ. This CDR3 has 13 amino acids. The clonotype was recovered from a male donor with ankylosing spondylitis or in good health (not recorded which). The chain couples TRBV5-1 to TRBJ2-5; weak D call: TRBD2 (5 bases). Input material: blood, either unsorted or a sorted T cell fraction (not recorded which). Here the CDR3 DNA reads TGCGCCAGCAGCTTGGGATGGAGGGAGACCCAGTACTTC. Amino acid sequence: CASSLGWRETQYF.